Following are 25 T cell receptor beta chains from one sample sequenced in a study of T cell responses to AZD1222 COVID-19 vaccine. Some clones are missing from TCRdb's copy, which holds only in-frame ones; the method was immunoSEQ multiplex PCR. The sample lists 100,000 to 140,000 clones, about nine tenths seen once, with roughly 6% in the top ten. The starting material was peripheral blood, obtained 28 days after the second AZD1222 dose. The receptors come from an adult who received the AZD1222 COVID-19 vaccine.

The rearrangement links TRBV6-5 to TRBJ2-2; D is ambiguous. V shed 6 bases and J shed 3 bases, with 11 bases lying between them. CDR3 length equals 14 residues. Per germline, CDR1 MNHEY and CDR2 SVGAGI. CDR3 residues: CASSPVRHTGELFF. CDR3 bases: TGTGCCAGCAGCCCGGTACGTCACACCGGGGAGCTGTTTTTT.

The chain links TRBV2 to TRBJ1-6; D is unclear. The V end was cut by 10 bases, the J end by 7 bases, with 14 bases between. This CDR3 has 13 residues. CDR1 and CDR2 from the germline V gene are SNHLY and FYNNEI. In DNA, the CDR3 is TGTGCCATCTCGATGGCATACAATTCACCCCTCCACTTT. Amino acid sequence: CAISMAYNSPLHF. Together with reference TRBV2 and TRBJ1-6, the CDR3 gives the full variable domain: EPEVTQTPSHQVTQMGQEVILRCVPISNHLYFYWYRQILGQKVEFLVSFYNNEISEKSEIFDDQFSVERPDGSNFTLKIRSTKLEDSAMYFCAISMAYNSPLHFGNGTRLTVT.

This clone was counted a single time. This chain links TRBV6-2 or TRBV6-3 with TRBJ2-7, with a weak D call TRBD1 (5 bases). The CDR3 contains 15 residues. CDR1 is MNHEY and CDR2 is SVGEGT in the germline V gene. V lost 5 bases and J lost 3, with 17 bases in between. The CDR3 loop reads CASSLFSDSYYEQYF. As DNA, the CDR3 is TGTGCCAGCAGTCTTTTTTCCGACAGTTACTACGAGCAGTACTTC.

V is TRBV11-2 and J is TRBJ1-1; D not certain. The CDR3 spans 13 residues. Trimming left V 7 bases short and J 1 base short, with 10 bases between. The germline V gene has CDR1 SGHAT and CDR2 FQNNGV. CDR3 loop: CASTHQSNTEAFF. CDR3 bases: TGTGCCAGCACCCACCAGTCGAACACTGAAGCTTTCTTT.

The V gene is TRBV2, the J gene TRBJ1-2; 8 nucleotides match TRBD1. Trimming cost V 7 bases and J 8 bases; bases outside gene matches: 6. The germline CDR1 and CDR2 sequences are SNHLY and FYNNEI. The CDR3 runs to 12 residues. CDR3 sequence: CASKETGVGYTF. DNA for the CDR3: TGTGCCAGCAAGGAGACAGGGGTGGGCTACACCTTC.

Regarding this clone: The junction and the germline gene differ at one end; a read error may be behind it. This chain joins TRBV2 and TRBJ2-7; D is perhaps TRBD1 or TRBD2 (5 bases each). Germline V lookup: CDR1 SNHLY, CDR2 FYNNEI. The CDR3 has 10 residues. CDR3 coding DNA: TGTGCCAGCAGTGGGGGGACGGGCGACTTC. The encoded protein is CASSGGTGDF.

This rearrangement joins TRBV7-2 to TRBJ2-2; weak D call: TRBD2 (5 bases). Trimming shortened V by 1 base and J by 10 bases, and 16 bases separated the two germline ends. The CDR3 loop spans 15 amino acids. Germline CDR1 SGHTA, CDR2 FQGNSA. DNA for the CDR3: TGTGCCAGCAGCTTAGTCGACGGAGGCAAGAAGGAGCTGTTTTTT. This gives the protein CASSLVDGGKKELFF.

The genes are TRBV6-5 and TRBJ2-7; tentative D call: TRBD1 (6 bases). V was cut by 7 bases and J by 4 bases, with 20 bases left in between. The CDR3 runs to 15 residues. Germline V gene lookup returns CDR1 MNHEY and CDR2 SVGAGI. CDR3 sequence: CASTYLRGRGYEQYF. The CDR3 DNA sequence: TGTGCCAGCACCTATCTTAGGGGGAGAGGATACGAGCAGTACTTC.

J is TRBJ1-1 and V is TRBV6-2 or TRBV6-3; a possible D gene is TRBD1 (5 bases). This CDR3 contains 14 residues. V gave up 6 bases and J gave up 1 base, with 12 bases separating them. CDR1 and CDR2 from the germline V gene are MNHEY and SVGEGT. The DNA for the CDR3 is TGTGCCAGCAGCCCGGCCGGGGGGAACACTGAAGCTTTCTTT. Translation gives CASSPAGGNTEAFF.

This rearrangement joins TRBV3-1 (or the pseudogene TRBV3-2) to TRBJ1-3; D remains ambiguous. Germline values: CDR1 LGHDT, CDR2 YNNKEL (reference sequence). CDR3 length: 13 residues. The V end lost 3 bases, the J end lost 4 bases, and 7 bases lay between the germline ends. This chain's CDR3 is CASSQLRGNTIYF. CDR3 DNA sequence: TGTGCCAGCAGCCAGTTACGAGGAAACACCATATATTTT.

This clone has only one observation. The rearrangement joins TRBV9 to TRBJ2-3, with 13 bases identical to TRBD2. V lost 3 bases to trimming and J lost 0 bases; unmatched junction nucleotides: 10. This CDR3 is built from 19 residues. Germline V gene sequence: CDR1 SGDLS, CDR2 YYNGEE. The CDR3 loop reads CASSARLAGGTSSTDTQYF. CDR3 sequence (DNA): TGTGCCAGCAGCGCCCGACTAGCGGGGGGAACCTCTAGCACAGATACGCAGTATTTT.

The chain joins TRBV6-6 to TRBJ1-3; D remains ambiguous. The V and J ends lost 10 bases and 0 bases respectively, with 13 bases between them. Germline V CDR1 and CDR2: MNHNY, SVGAGI (reference sequence). CDR3 length equals 14 residues. The CDR3 DNA is TGTGCCACCTCGGACCGAGACTCTGGAAACACCATATATTTT. Amino acid sequence: CATSDRDSGNTIYF.

This clone was seen just once. V gene TRBV5-1 combines with J gene TRBJ1-4; unclear D gene. The germline V gene has CDR1 SGHRS and CDR2 YFSETQ. The CDR3 totals 13 residues. Trimming removed 0 bases at V and 7 bases at J, with 7 bases between. CDR3: CASSLDWAEKLFF. In DNA form, the CDR3 reads TGCGCCAGCAGCTTGGACTGGGCTGAAAAACTGTTTTTT.

This chain uses TRBV20-1 with TRBJ2-7; TRBD2 is a possible D gene (6 bases). The CDR3 consists of 11 residues. V was trimmed by 6 bases and J by 6 bases, leaving 12 bases between them. Per the germline V gene, CDR1 is DFQATT and CDR2 is SNEGSKA (reference sequence). CDR3 bases: TGCAGTGCCACCACTAGCAGCGAGCAGTACTTC. Translated: CSATTSSEQYF.

This chain uses TRBV19 with TRBJ1-4; no reliable D call. The CDR3 is made up of 15 amino acids. CDR1 LNHDA and CDR2 SQIVND come from the germline V gene (reference sequence). V dropped 6 bases and J dropped 7 bases, with 18 bases sitting between them. CDR3 amino acids: CASRSEGFSGEKLFF. In nucleotides, the CDR3 is TGTGCCAGTAGATCGGAAGGGTTTAGCGGTGAAAAACTGTTTTTT.

The J gene is TRBJ2-1, the V gene TRBV7-9; the match to TRBD2 covers 9 bases. The CDR3 contains 15 residues. The V and J ends lost 2 bases and 4 bases, in that order; junction bases with no gene match: 3. CDR1 is SEHNR and CDR2 is FQNEAQ in the germline V gene (reference sequence). CDR3: CASSLTAGGYNEQFF. The CDR3 DNA reads TGTGCCAGCAGCTTAACCGCGGGGGGGTACAATGAGCAGTTCTTC.

This clone was counted between two and nine times. The V and J genes are TRBV3-1 (or the pseudogene TRBV3-2) and TRBJ1-2, with a weak D call TRBD1 (5 bases). The V end lost 0 bases, the J end lost 1 base, and 18 bases lay between the germline ends. This CDR3 has 18 residues. CDR1 is LGHDT and CDR2 is YNNKEL in the germline V gene (reference sequence). CDR3 residues: CASSQDGDGTLFNYGYTF. The DNA for the CDR3 is TGTGCCAGCAGCCAAGATGGGGACGGCACCCTATTTAACTATGGCTACACCTTC.

The chain carries TRBV4-3 and TRBJ2-7; 8 bases agree with TRBD1. The CDR3 covers 14 residues. Germline values: CDR1 LGHNA, CDR2 YSLEER. V lost 4 bases to trimming and J lost 3 bases; unmatched junction nucleotides: 5. The CDR3 is CASSLSGGGYEQYF. The CDR3 nucleotides read TGCGCCAGCAGCCTTTCAGGGGGCGGCTACGAGCAGTACTTC.

The chain uses TRBV3-1 (or the pseudogene TRBV3-2) and TRBJ2-7; unclear D gene. V lost 2 bases and J 6 bases, leaving 11 bases between the germline ends. Looked up from germline, CDR1 is LGHDT and CDR2 is YNNKEL (reference sequence). This CDR3 has 13 residues. The CDR3 region has the DNA TGTGCCAGCAGCCAAAACATGGGATCCGAGCAGTACTTC. Translated, it gives CASSQNMGSEQYF.

The DNA of the CDR3 is TGTGCCAGCAGTTTAAGGGAGGGGGCGGCCTATGGCTACACCTTC. Protein: CASSLREGAAYGYTF. V and J are TRBV28 and TRBJ1-2; 7 bases map to TRBD1. The CDR3 runs to 15 residues. Germline-derived CDR1 and CDR2 are MDHEN and SYDVKM. V lost 2 bases, J lost 4 bases, and 7 bases stayed unmatched.

The chain joins TRBV19 to TRBJ2-2; 8 nucleotides agree with TRBD1. The CDR3 runs to 14 residues. Germline V gene data show CDR1 as LNHDA and CDR2 as SQIVND (reference sequence). The J segment lost 5 bases and the V segment lost 3 bases, leaving 2 bases of the junction unmatched. DNA of the CDR3: TGTGCCAGTAGTATTGACAGGGGAACCGGGGAGCTGTTTTTT. It codes for CASSIDRGTGELFF. The full variable domain, rest sourced from reference TRBV19 and TRBJ2-2, is DGGITQSPKYLFRKEGQNVTLSCEQNLNHDAMYWYRQDPGQGLRLIYYSQIVNDFQKGDIAEGYSVSREKKESFPLTVTSAQKNPTAFYLCASSIDRGTGELFFGEGSRLTVL.

The chain uses TRBV7-8 and TRBJ1-2; TRBD1 matches at 7 bases. V trimming: 3 bases; J trimming: 3 bases; junction bases outside the gene matches: 4. Germline CDR1 is SGHVS and CDR2 is FQNEAQ. The CDR3 runs to 14 residues. In DNA, the CDR3 is TGTGCCAGCAGCTTTCTTGACAGGGACTATGGCTACACCTTC. Translating it yields CASSFLDRDYGYTF. Variable domain in full (rest from reference TRBV7-8 and TRBJ1-2): GAGVSQSPRYKVAKRGQDVALRCDPISGHVSLFWYQQALGQGPEFLTYFQNEAQLDKSGLPSDRFFAERPEGSVSTLKIQRTQQEDSAVYLCASSFLDRDYGYTFGSGTRLTVV.

The chain carries TRBV13 and TRBJ2-7, with TRBD1 matching over 8 bases. The ends lost 3 bases at V and 6 bases at J; junction bases unmatched: 7. The germline V gene encodes CDR1 PRHDT and CDR2 FYEKMQ (reference sequence). This CDR3 has 14 residues. CDR3 in amino acids: CASSFWTTGAEQYF. CDR3 nucleotide sequence: TGTGCCAGCAGCTTCTGGACGACAGGGGCCGAGCAGTACTTC.

This clone is a singleton in its sample. At one of its ends the junction is not consistent with the germline gene, which may arise from a read error. CDR3 sequence: CASCLGQGAGETQYF. The CDR3 bases are TGTGCCAGCTGCTTGGGACAGGGGGCCGGAGAGACCCAGTACTTC. This rearrangement joins TRBV7-9 to TRBJ2-5; 12 positions match TRBD1. The germline gives CDR1 SEHNR, CDR2 FQNEAQ (reference sequence). This CDR3 comprises 15 residues.

The chain has TRBV7-2 and TRBJ2-3; D is possibly TRBD1 (6 bases). The CDR3 loop spans 15 amino acids. Trimming pared 5 bases from V and 0 bases from J, leaving 12 bases between. From germline, CDR1 is SGHTA and CDR2 FQGNSA. In DNA form, the CDR3 reads TGTGCCAGCAGCCTGCCAGGGGCTAGCACAGATACGCAGTATTTT. As protein: CASSLPGASTDTQYF.